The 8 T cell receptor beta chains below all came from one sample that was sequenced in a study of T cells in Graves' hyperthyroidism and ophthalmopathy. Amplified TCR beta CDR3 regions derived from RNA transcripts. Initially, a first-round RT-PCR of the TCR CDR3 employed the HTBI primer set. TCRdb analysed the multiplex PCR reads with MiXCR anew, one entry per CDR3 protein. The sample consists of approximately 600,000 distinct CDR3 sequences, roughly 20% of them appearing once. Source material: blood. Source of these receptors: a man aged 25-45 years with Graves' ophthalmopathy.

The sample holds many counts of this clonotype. CDR3 loop: CASSLGAGGLEQYF. CDR3 coding DNA: TGTGCCAGCAGTTTAGGCGCGGGAGGCTTGGAGCAGTACTTC. V usage is TRBV27 and J usage is TRBJ2-7, with TRBD2 identical over 8 bases. V trimming: 2 bases; J trimming: 7 bases; junction bases outside the gene matches: 7. Looked up from germline, CDR1 is MNHEY and CDR2 is SMNVEV (reference sequence). The CDR3 length is 14 residues.

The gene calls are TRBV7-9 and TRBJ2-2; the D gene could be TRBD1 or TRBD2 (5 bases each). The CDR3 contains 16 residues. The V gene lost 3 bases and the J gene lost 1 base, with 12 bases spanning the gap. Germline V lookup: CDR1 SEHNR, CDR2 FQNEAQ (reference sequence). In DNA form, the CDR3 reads TGTGCCAGCAGCTTCACGGGGCTGCAGAACACCGGGGAGCTGTTTTTT. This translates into CASSFTGLQNTGELFF.

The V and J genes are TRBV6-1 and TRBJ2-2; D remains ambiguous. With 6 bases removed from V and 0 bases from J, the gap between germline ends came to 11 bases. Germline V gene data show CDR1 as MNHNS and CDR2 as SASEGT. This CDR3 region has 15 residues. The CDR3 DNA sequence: TGTGCCAGCAGGAGGCCAAACTCGAACACCGGGGAGCTGTTTTTT. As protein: CASRRPNSNTGELFF.

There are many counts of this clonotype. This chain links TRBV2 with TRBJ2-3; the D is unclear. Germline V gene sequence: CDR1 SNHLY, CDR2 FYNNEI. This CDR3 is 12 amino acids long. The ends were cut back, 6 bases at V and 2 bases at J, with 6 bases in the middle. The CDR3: CASRDITDTQYF. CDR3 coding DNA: TGTGCCAGCAGGGATATCACAGATACGCAGTATTTT.

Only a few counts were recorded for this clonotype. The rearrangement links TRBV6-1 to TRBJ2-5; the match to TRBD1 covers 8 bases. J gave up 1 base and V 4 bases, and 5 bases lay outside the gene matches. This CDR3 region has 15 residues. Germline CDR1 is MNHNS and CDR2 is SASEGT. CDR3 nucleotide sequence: TGTGCCAGCAGTGGCCGGGACAGGAGCCAAGAGACCCAGTACTTC. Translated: CASSGRDRSQETQYF.

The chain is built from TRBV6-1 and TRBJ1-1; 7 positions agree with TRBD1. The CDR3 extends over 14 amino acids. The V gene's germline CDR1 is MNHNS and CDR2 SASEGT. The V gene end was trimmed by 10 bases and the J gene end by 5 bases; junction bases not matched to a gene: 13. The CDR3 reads CATVGNRGRTEAFF. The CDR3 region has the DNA TGTGCCACGGTCGGAAACAGGGGACGAACTGAAGCTTTCTTT.

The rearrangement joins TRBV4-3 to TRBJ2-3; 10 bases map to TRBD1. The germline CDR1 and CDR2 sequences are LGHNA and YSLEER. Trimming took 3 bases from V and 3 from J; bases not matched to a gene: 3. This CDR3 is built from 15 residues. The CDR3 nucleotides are TGCGCCAGCAGCCAGAGGGACAGGGGAACAGATACGCAGTATTTT. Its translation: CASSQRDRGTDTQYF.

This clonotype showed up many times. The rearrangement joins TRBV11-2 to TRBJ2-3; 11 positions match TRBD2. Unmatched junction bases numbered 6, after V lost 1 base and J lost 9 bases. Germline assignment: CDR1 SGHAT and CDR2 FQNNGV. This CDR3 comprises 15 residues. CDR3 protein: CASSLVLAGAETQYF. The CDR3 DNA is TGTGCCAGCAGCTTAGTACTAGCGGGAGCGGAAACGCAGTATTTT.